A single sample gave rise to the 30 T cell receptor beta chains below, sequenced in a study of metastatic and nonmetastatic thyroid tumors. Through MiXCR, TCRdb re-clonotyped the PCR reads. Of about 14,000 clones listed, about 31% are singletons. Every patient underwent thyroid surgery untreated. Sequenced: tumor tissue. The receptors were gathered from a female donor with papillary thyroid cancer or a benign thyroid nodule (not recorded which). Some clones in this sample may be carry-over from other donors' samples.

A few counts support this clone. The chain uses TRBV28 and TRBJ2-3; 7 bases fit TRBD1. Germline CDR1 MDHEN, CDR2 SYDVKM. The CDR3 covers 15 residues. The trim removed 5 bases at V and 3 bases at J, leaving 8 bases unmatched. The CDR3 sequence: CASSPGTERTDTQYF. DNA of the CDR3: TGTGCCAGCAGTCCTGGGACAGAGAGGACAGATACGCAGTATTTT.

The chain links TRBV4-3 to TRBJ2-7, with a possible D match to TRBD1 (6 bases). Trimming left V 0 bases short and J 6 bases short, with 12 bases between. Germline V CDR1 and CDR2: LGHNA, YSLEER. The CDR3 is 14 amino acids. The CDR3: CASSQDRQGTEQYF. DNA for the CDR3: TGCGCCAGCAGCCAAGATCGGCAGGGGACCGAGCAGTACTTC.

This clone is labeled medium-sized. The chain combines TRBV11-1 with TRBJ2-3; 8 nucleotides align to TRBD2. The CDR3 totals 14 residues. Germline-derived CDR1 and CDR2 are SGHAT and FQDESV (reference sequence). Unmatched junction bases numbered 4, after V lost 1 base and J lost 7 bases. The CDR3 DNA reads TGTGCCAGCAGCTTAGAGAGCGGGAGTTATACGCAGTATTTT. Its protein product is CASSLESGSYTQYF.

This rearrangement joins TRBV30 to TRBJ2-3; D is unclear. The CDR3 is made up of 11 amino acids. The V end lost 5 bases, the J end lost 6 bases, and 9 bases lay between the germline ends. Germline lookup yields CDR1 GTSNPN and CDR2 SVGIG (reference sequence). In DNA, the CDR3 is TGTGCCTGGTCGGAAGGGGATACGCAGTATTTT. The encoded protein is CAWSEGDTQYF.

In regard to this clone: One base away lies a much larger clone, so this may be a sequencing read error. The same CDR3 arises from other DNA sequences in this sample as well. The genes are TRBV20-1 and TRBJ1-5; 7 nucleotides align to TRBD1. The germline V gene has CDR1 DFQATT and CDR2 SNEGSKA (reference sequence). CDR3 length equals 15 residues. In DNA, the CDR3 is TGTAGTGCTAGGGGGCCCGACAGGTGTGGACAGCCCCAGCATTTT. This codes for CSARGPDRCGQPQHF.

This clone was detected only a few times. The J gene is TRBJ2-2, the V gene TRBV28, with TRBD1 matching 8 bases. Germline CDR1 MDHEN, CDR2 SYDVKM. V shed 6 bases, J shed 7 bases, and the junction held 16 bases outside the gene matches. CDR3 length: 17 residues. CDR3 coding DNA: TGTGCCAGCAGCATTTTCAGACAGGGGATGAAAGACGGGGAGCTGTTTTTT. Amino acids: CASSIFRQGMKDGELFF.

V usage is TRBV11-3 and J usage is TRBJ2-7, with D unresolved. The germline V and J ends were trimmed by 8 bases and 2 bases, with 13 bases remaining between them. Germline lookup yields CDR1 SGHNT and CDR2 YENEEA. CDR3 size: 13 residues. In DNA form, the CDR3 reads TGTGCCAGCTTAAGTTCGAATACCTACGAGCAGTACTTC. It is translated as CASLSSNTYEQYF.

The table lists this clone with many counts. The chain combines TRBV7-9 with TRBJ2-2; D call uncertain. V was cut by 5 bases and J by 6 bases, with 10 bases left in between. Germline CDR1 is SEHNR and CDR2 is FQNEAQ (reference sequence). The CDR3 loop spans 13 amino acids. This CDR3 is CASSPPAAGELFF. Here the CDR3 DNA reads TGTGCCAGCAGCCCCCCGGCCGCCGGGGAGCTGTTTTTT.

The V call is TRBV11-2, the J call TRBJ2-7; D is possibly TRBD1 (6 bases). V lost 5 bases and J lost 5, with 10 bases in between. Germline CDR1 and CDR2: SGHAT and FQNNGV. This CDR3 contains 12 residues. The CDR3 nucleotides are TGTGCCAGCAGCCGCAGGGGCGACGAGCAGTACTTC. Translated: CASSRRGDEQYF.

Here the CDR3 reads CASSEGDYNTIYF. CDR3 DNA: TGTGCCAGCAGTGAAGGGGATTATAACACCATATATTTT. The V and J genes are TRBV6-1 and TRBJ1-3; D ambiguous. The V gene's germline CDR1 is MNHNS and CDR2 SASEGT. The V gene lost 1 base and the J gene lost 7 bases, with 8 bases spanning the gap. The length of the CDR3 is 13 residues.

A few counts support this clone. A read error may account for a junction end that differs from germline. In the same sample, other DNA sequences code for this CDR3. The genes are TRBV7-8 and TRBJ2-7; D is perhaps TRBD1 or TRBD2 (5 bases each). The CDR3 has 11 residues. Germline-derived CDR1 and CDR2 are SGHVS and FQNEAQ. In DNA form, the CDR3 reads TGTGCCGGCAGCGACAGCGGTATGGTGTACTTC. The encoded protein is CAGSDSGMVYF.

The V gene is TRBV3-1, the J gene TRBJ2-7, with D unclear. There are 16 residues in the CDR3. The ends were cut back, 2 bases at V and 0 bases at J, with 14 bases in the middle. Germline-derived CDR1 and CDR2 are LGHDT and YNNKEL (reference sequence). CDR3: CASSQQLSCSSYEQYF. CDR3 nucleotides: TGTGCCAGCAGCCAACAACTCTCCTGCAGCTCCTACGAGCAGTACTTC.

In its sample, this clone was seen a few times. The chain has TRBV6-2 or TRBV6-3 and TRBJ2-1; D is perhaps TRBD2 (6 bases). There are 13 residues in the CDR3. Between the trimmed V and J ends, which lost 9 bases and 2 bases, there was a span of 11 bases. From germline, CDR1 is MNHEY and CDR2 SVGEGT. The CDR3 DNA follows: TGTGCCAGTAACCTAGCGCCCTACAATGAGCAGTTCTTC. Its translation: CASNLAPYNEQFF.

This clone was counted ten times or more. The V call is TRBV5-1, the J call TRBJ1-1, with no clear D. CDR1 is SGHRS, CDR2 YFSETQ, per germline. There are 12 residues in the CDR3. V gave up 7 bases and J gave up 0 bases, with 7 bases separating them. The CDR3 nucleotides are TGCGCCAGCGGGAGACTGAACACTGAAGCTTTCTTT. It specifies CASGRLNTEAFF.

This clone appeared many times. The chain combines TRBV20-1 with TRBJ1-6, with no clear D. The CDR3 is made up of 16 amino acids. CDR1 is DFQATT, CDR2 SNEGSKA, per germline (reference sequence). Trimming shortened V by 0 bases and J by 0 bases, and 9 bases separated the two germline ends. The CDR3 loop reads CSARDQRSSYNSPLHF. CDR3 sequence (DNA): TGCAGTGCTAGAGATCAAAGGAGCTCCTATAATTCACCCCTCCACTTT.

This clone is medium-sized by share. This sequence joins TRBV5-1 and TRBJ2-7, with 8 bases lining up with TRBD2. The CDR3 extends over 15 amino acids. Germline V gives CDR1 SGHRS, CDR2 YFSETQ. The trim removed 3 bases at V and 2 bases at J, leaving 7 bases unmatched. CDR3 DNA sequence: TGCGCCAGCAGCTCACCGGGACTAGGAACCTACGAGCAGTACTTC. It encodes CASSSPGLGTYEQYF.

This clone was observed a few times. The chain is built from TRBV6-5 and TRBJ2-7; D is possibly TRBD2 (5 bases). V shed 0 bases and J shed 4 bases, with 16 bases lying between them. Germline V gives CDR1 MNHEY, CDR2 SVGAGI. The CDR3 loop spans 16 amino acids. The CDR3 protein is CASSYSASTEGYEQYF. The CDR3 region has the DNA TGTGCCAGCAGTTACTCGGCGTCCACTGAGGGATACGAGCAGTACTTC.

V usage is TRBV7-3 and J usage is TRBJ2-1; 11 nucleotides align to TRBD2. The V gene end was trimmed by 5 bases and the J gene end by 8 bases; junction bases not matched to a gene: 5. This CDR3 has 14 residues. Germline CDR1 and CDR2: SGHTA and FQGTGA. CDR3 sequence reads: CASSPIAGGDEQFF. CDR3 DNA sequence: TGTGCCAGCAGCCCGATAGCGGGAGGGGATGAGCAGTTCTTC.

The J gene is TRBJ2-7, the V gene TRBV20-1; TRBD1 is a possible D gene (7 bases). In germline, CDR1 is DFQATT, CDR2 SNEGSKA (reference sequence). V was trimmed by 0 bases and J by 3 bases, leaving 24 bases between them. The CDR3 runs to 18 residues. The CDR3 protein is CSARERGLEGAWDYEQYF. DNA for the CDR3: TGCAGTGCTAGAGAAAGGGGGCTGGAGGGGGCGTGGGACTACGAGCAGTACTTC.

Comments on this clone: With a much larger clone just one base away, this may be a read error. The CDR3 DNA follows: TGTGTCAGCAGCTTAGACAATGAGCAGTTCTTC. Amino acid sequence: CVSSLDNEQFF. The chain is built from TRBV7-9 and TRBJ2-1; D ambiguous. The CDR3 loop spans 11 amino acids. Looked up from germline, CDR1 is SEHNR and CDR2 is FQNEAQ (reference sequence).

This clone has a handful of counts. This chain links TRBV19 with TRBJ2-2; D is perhaps TRBD2 (5 bases). CDR1 and CDR2 (germline): LNHDA, SQIVND (reference sequence). The CDR3 totals 14 residues. V lost 8 bases to trimming and J lost 6 bases, with 16 bases between them. CDR3 protein: CASARGLRAGELFF. The CDR3 DNA reads TGTGCCAGTGCTCGAGGGTTGAGGGCCGGGGAGCTGTTTTTT.

The chain joins TRBV2 to TRBJ2-1, with 7 positions matching TRBD1. Losses at the gene ends were 7 bases for V and 4 bases for J; bases not matched to a gene: 10. Looked up from germline, CDR1 is SNHLY and CDR2 is FYNNEI. The CDR3 is 15 residues long. CDR3 DNA sequence: TGTGCCAGCACTAAGCTAGGGGGCGCTTACAATGAGCAGTTCTTC. It codes for CASTKLGGAYNEQFF.

J is TRBJ1-2 and V is TRBV5-1; a possible D gene is TRBD1 (6 bases). The CDR3 runs 14 residues. Germline V gene data show CDR1 as SGHRS and CDR2 as YFSETQ. The V end lost 0 bases, the J end lost 2 bases, and 8 bases lay between the germline ends. The CDR3 region is CASSLDRVNYGYTF. CDR3 in DNA: TGCGCCAGCAGCTTGGACAGGGTGAACTATGGCTACACCTTC.

The chain joins TRBV5-1 to TRBJ2-2; the match to TRBD2 covers 7 bases. CDR1 is SGHRS and CDR2 is YFSETQ in the germline V gene. J gave up 5 bases and V 4 bases, and 14 bases lay outside the gene matches. This CDR3 has 17 residues. CDR3 bases: TGCGCCAGCAGCCCCCTTTCTGGGCAGGGAGGGACCGGGGAGCTGTTTTTT. It specifies CASSPLSGQGGTGELFF.

By frequency in the sample, this clone is medium-sized. The rearrangement links TRBV11-3 to TRBJ2-7; tentative D call: TRBD2 (5 bases). The V gene lost 0 bases and the J gene lost 3 bases, with 12 bases spanning the gap. This CDR3 has 15 residues. Germline values: CDR1 SGHNT, CDR2 YENEEA. The CDR3 DNA follows: TGTGCCAGCAGCTTAGACGGCTCGGGGTTCTACGAGCAGTACTTC. This encodes CASSLDGSGFYEQYF.

This clone was observed a handful of times. The rearrangement uses TRBV11-2 and TRBJ1-4; 7 bases agree with TRBD1. CDR1 and CDR2 (germline): SGHAT, FQNNGV. The CDR3 covers 16 residues. V shed 4 bases, J shed 2 bases, and the junction held 7 bases outside the gene matches. For the CDR3, the DNA is TGTGCCAGCAGCTCCGACAGGGTGTGGACTAATGAAAAACTGTTTTTT. It encodes CASSSDRVWTNEKLFF. Variable domain in full (rest from reference TRBV11-2 and TRBJ1-4): EAGVAQSPRYKIIEKRQSVAFWCNPISGHATLYWYQQILGQGPKLLIQFQNNGVVDDSQLPKDRFSAERLKGVDSTLKIQPAKLEDSAVYLCASSSDRVWTNEKLFFGSGTQLSVL.

The chain has TRBV2 and TRBJ1-4; D possibly corresponds to TRBD1 (5 bases). The germline V gene has CDR1 SNHLY and CDR2 FYNNEI. V gave up 7 bases and J gave up 7 bases, with 16 bases separating them. This CDR3 spans 14 amino acids. The CDR3 region has the DNA TGTGCCAGCATTCGGGACTCTACAGGTGAAAAACTGTTTTTT. Encoded protein: CASIRDSTGEKLFF.

This chain links TRBV10-3 with TRBJ2-3; 10 bases line up with TRBD1. Germline CDR1 is ENHRY and CDR2 is SYGVKD. V lost 5 bases and J lost 2; bases outside the gene matches: 7. CDR3 length equals 16 residues. The CDR3, as DNA: TGTGCCATCAGTCCAGGGGACAGGGGACTCACAGATACGCAGTATTTT. Encoded protein: CAISPGDRGLTDTQYF.

This clone has only a few counts. The CDR3 does not close with the conserved phenylalanine or tryptophan, likely indicating a read error. The gene calls are TRBV4-1 and TRBJ2-7; possibly TRBD1 for D (7 bases). The CDR3 runs 15 residues. V was pared by 10 bases and J by 1 base, with 20 bases between. Germline-derived CDR1 and CDR2 are MGHRA and YSYEKL. The CDR3 DNA is TGCGCCACCTGCCGCGGGACAGAGACTTCCTACGAGCAGTACTTG. Translating gives CATCRGTETSYEQYL.

The chain is built from TRBV20-1 and TRBJ2-7, with D maybe TRBD1 (6 bases). Germline values: CDR1 DFQATT, CDR2 SNEGSKA (reference sequence). Trimming stripped 2 bases from V and 3 bases from J, with 8 bases between. The CDR3 runs to 12 residues. For the CDR3, the DNA is TGCAGTGCTAGACAGGGGTACTACGAGCAGTACTTC. It encodes CSARQGYYEQYF.